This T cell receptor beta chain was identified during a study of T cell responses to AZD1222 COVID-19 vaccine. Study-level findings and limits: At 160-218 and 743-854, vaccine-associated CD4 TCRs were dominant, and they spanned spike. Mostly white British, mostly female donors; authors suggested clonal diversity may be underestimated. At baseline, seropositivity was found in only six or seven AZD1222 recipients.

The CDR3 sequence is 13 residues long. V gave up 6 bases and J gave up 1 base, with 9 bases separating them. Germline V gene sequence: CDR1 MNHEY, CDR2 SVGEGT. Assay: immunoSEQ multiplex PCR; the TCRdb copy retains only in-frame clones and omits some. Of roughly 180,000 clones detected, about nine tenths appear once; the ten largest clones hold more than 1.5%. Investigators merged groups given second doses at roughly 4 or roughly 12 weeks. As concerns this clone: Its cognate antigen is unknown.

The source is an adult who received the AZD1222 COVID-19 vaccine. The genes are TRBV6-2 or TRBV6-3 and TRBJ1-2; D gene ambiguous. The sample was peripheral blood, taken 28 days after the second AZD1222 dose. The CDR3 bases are TGTGCCAGCAGCTTAGGAAGTAACTATGGCTACACCTTC. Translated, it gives CASSLGSNYGYTF.